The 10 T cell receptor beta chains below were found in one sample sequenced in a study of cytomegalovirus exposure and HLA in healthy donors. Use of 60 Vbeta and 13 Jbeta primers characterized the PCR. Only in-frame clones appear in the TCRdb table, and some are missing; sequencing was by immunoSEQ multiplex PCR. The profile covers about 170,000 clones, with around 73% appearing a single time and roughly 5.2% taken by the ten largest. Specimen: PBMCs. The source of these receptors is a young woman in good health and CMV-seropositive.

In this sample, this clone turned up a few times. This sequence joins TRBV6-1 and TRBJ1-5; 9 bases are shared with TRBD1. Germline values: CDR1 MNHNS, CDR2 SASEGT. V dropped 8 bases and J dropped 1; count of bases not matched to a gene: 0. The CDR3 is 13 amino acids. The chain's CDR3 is CASGQGSNQPQHF. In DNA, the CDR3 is TGTGCCAGCGGACAGGGGAGCAATCAGCCCCAGCATTTT.

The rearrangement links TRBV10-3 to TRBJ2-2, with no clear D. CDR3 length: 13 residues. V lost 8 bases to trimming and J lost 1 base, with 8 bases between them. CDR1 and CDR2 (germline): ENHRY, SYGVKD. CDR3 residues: CAIGLLNTGELFF. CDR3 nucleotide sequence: TGTGCCATCGGGCTGTTGAACACCGGGGAGCTGTTTTTT.

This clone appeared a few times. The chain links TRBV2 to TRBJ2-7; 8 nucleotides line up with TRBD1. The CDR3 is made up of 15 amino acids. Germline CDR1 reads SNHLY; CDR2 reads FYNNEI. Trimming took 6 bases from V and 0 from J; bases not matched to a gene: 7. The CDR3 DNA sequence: TGTGCCAGCAGCGATGGACAGGGTTACTCCTACGAGCAGTACTTC. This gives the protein CASSDGQGYSYEQYF.

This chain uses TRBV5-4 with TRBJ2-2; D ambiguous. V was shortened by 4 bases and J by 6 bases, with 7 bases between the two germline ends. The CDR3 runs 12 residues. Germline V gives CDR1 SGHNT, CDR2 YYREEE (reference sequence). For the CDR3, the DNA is TGTGCCAGCAGCCCCAACTCCGGGGAGCTGTTTTTT. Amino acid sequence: CASSPNSGELFF.

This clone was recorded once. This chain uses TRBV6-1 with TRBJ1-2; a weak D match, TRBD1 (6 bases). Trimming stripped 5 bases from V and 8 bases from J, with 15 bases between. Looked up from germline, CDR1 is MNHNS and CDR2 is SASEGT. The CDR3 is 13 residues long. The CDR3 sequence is CASSTDRSQGYTF. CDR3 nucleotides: TGTGCCAGCAGTACCGACAGGAGTCAGGGCTACACCTTC.

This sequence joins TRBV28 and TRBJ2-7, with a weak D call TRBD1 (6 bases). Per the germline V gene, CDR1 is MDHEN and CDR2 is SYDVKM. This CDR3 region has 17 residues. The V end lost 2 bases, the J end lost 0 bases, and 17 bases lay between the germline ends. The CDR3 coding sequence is TGTGCCAGCAGTTTAAATCTTGGGGACACAAGCTCCTACGAGCAGTACTTC. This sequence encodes CASSLNLGDTSSYEQYF. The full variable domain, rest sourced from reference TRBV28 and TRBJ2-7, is DVKVTQSSRYLVKRTGEKVFLECVQDMDHENMFWYRQDPGLGLRLIYFSYDVKMKEKGDIPEGYSVSREKKERFSLILESASTNQTSMYLCASSLNLGDTSSYEQYFGPGTRLTVT.

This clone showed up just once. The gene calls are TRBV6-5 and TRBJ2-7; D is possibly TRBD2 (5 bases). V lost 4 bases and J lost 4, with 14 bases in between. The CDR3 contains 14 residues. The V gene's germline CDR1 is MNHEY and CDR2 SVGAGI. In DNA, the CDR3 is TGTGCCAGCAGTTCTAGCCTATCCTTTTACGAGCAGTACTTC. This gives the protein CASSSSLSFYEQYF.

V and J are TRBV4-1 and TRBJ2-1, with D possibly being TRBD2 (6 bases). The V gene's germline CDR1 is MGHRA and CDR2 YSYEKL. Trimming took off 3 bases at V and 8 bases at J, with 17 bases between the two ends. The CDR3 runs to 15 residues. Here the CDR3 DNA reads TGCGCCAGCAGCCACCCGGGGGTCCTTGTCGATGAGCAGTTCTTC. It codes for CASSHPGVLVDEQFF.

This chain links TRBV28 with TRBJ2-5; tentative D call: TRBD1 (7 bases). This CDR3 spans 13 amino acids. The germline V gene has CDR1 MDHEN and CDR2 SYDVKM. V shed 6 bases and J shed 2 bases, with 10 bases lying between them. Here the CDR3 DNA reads TGTGCCAGCAGCCAGGGGGGACAAGAGACCCAGTACTTC. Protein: CASSQGGQETQYF.

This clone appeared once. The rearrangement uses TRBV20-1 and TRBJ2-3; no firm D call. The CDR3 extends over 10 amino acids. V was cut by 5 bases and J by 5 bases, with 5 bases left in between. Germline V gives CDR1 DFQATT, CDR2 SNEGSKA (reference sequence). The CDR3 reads CSALLDTQYF. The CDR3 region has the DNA TGCAGTGCTCTATTAGATACGCAGTATTTT.